This T cell receptor (beta chain) was identified during a study of T cells in Graves' hyperthyroidism and ophthalmopathy. Looking at the study overall: The blood sample was taken at first diagnosis, before treatment began.

From RNA transcripts, TCR beta CDR3 regions were amplified. The primer set for the first-round RT-PCR of the TCR CDR3 was HTBI. TCRdb re-analysed the multiplex PCR reads in MiXCR, keeping a single row per CDR3 protein. The sample has over 700,000 distinct CDR3 sequences; about 35% are singletons. Trimming at V came to 9 bases and at J to 0 bases, leaving 16 bases not matched to a gene. Germline values: CDR1 SGHNT, CDR2 YYREEE (reference sequence). The CDR3 has 17 residues. Hyperthyroidism in the patients, aged 18 to 65, was newly diagnosed and under 2 months in duration. For the diagnoses, clinical symptoms, serum thyroxine and TRAb, thyroid ultrasound and orbital computed tomography were used. This clonotype was seen a single time. Its antigen is currently unknown. Broader study findings: Blood also showed most of the thyroid clonotypes that were expanded above 0.001.

Sequenced material: blood. The chain uses TRBV5-4 and TRBJ2-5; 8 bases line up with TRBD1. The TCR originated in a woman between 35 and 50 years old with Graves' hyperthyroidism. Written as DNA, the CDR3 is TGTGCCACCCAAGATAACCCCTGGGACAGGTACCAAGAGACCCAGTACTTC. Translation gives CATQDNPWDRYQETQYF. Full variable domain (missing parts from reference TRBV5-4 and TRBJ2-5): ETGVTQSPTHLIKTRGQQVTLRCSSQSGHNTVSWYQQALGQGPQFIFQYYREEENGRGNFPPRFSGLQFPNYSSELNVNALELDDSALYLCATQDNPWDRYQETQYFGPGTRLLVL.